This TCR beta chain emerged from a study of Graves' ophthalmopathy and Graves' hyperthyroidism. Aged 18 to 65, the patients with hyperthyroidism had under 2 months' duration and were newly diagnosed. Exclusion covered patients with other autoimmune diseases or uncontrolled infections (as well as pregnancy or lactation). There are 15 residues in the CDR3. From germline, CDR1 is SEHNR and CDR2 FQNEAQ (reference sequence). V gave up 8 bases and J gave up 5 bases; unmatched junction bases: 12. From RNA, the CDR3 regions of TCR beta chains were amplified and sequenced. HTBI-primed RT-PCR formed the first round, and a multiplex PCR formed the second. Each CDR3 protein gets one entry after TCRdb re-called the multiplex PCR reads with MiXCR. This table holds about 550,000 distinct CDR3 sequences, approximately 35% found once.

The sequence came from an adult man with Graves' hyperthyroidism. Sequencing was performed on peripheral blood or thyroid tissue (not recorded which). The rearrangement joins TRBV7-9 to TRBJ2-7; 10 bases are shared with TRBD1. The CDR3 spells CASSPYPTGGDEQYF. In nucleotides, the CDR3 is TGTGCCAGCTCACCTTACCCGACAGGGGGCGACGAGCAGTACTTC.